This T cell receptor (beta chain) was captured in a study of T cell repertoires in aging, cancer and after chemotherapy. Trimming took off 8 bases at V and 4 bases at J, with 17 bases between the two ends. The CDR3 is made up of 14 amino acids. Germline V CDR1 and CDR2: MNHEY, SMNVEV (reference sequence). By its share, this clonotype is medium-sized. The target antigen is unknown. Rearranged V-D-J TRB sequences were amplified with a mixed TRB-A/B primer pool. TCRdb recomputed calls from the multiplex PCR reads with MiXCR, one row per CDR3 protein. The sample holds over 2,500 distinct CDR3 sequences, over 20% seen once. Peripheral blood genomic DNA, not sorted cells or RNA, was the template. Points from the study as a whole: In cancer patients, declining TCR diversity with age involved lost richness and lost evenness.

The specimen was blood. The clonotype originates from a human donor with a solid tumor. V is TRBV27 and J is TRBJ1-2, with TRBD1 as a possible D gene (5 bases). The CDR3, as DNA: TGTGCCAGCGGGGGGGAGAGAACTTTCTATGGCTACACCTTC. As protein: CASGGERTFYGYTF.